One sample yielded the 23 T cell receptor beta chains listed below, sequenced in a study of blood T cell repertoires in COVID-19. TCRdb's copy holds only in-frame clones and misses some; the assay was immunoSEQ multiplex PCR. This table holds 200,000 to 250,000 clones, 65% to 85% found once. Sequenced material: PBMCs or T cells enriched from blood (not recorded which). These receptors originate from a woman aged 35 to 49 with acute COVID-19.

The V and J genes are TRBV6-2 or TRBV6-3 and TRBJ1-2; 7 bases match TRBD1. V lost 6 bases to trimming and J lost 5 bases; unmatched junction nucleotides: 6. The CDR3 is 13 residues long. CDR1 is MNHEY, CDR2 SVGEGT, per germline. The DNA for the CDR3 is TGTGCCAGCAGCGACAGGGAGTGGTATGGCTACACCTTC. Its translation: CASSDREWYGYTF.

The J gene is TRBJ1-5, the V gene TRBV6-2 or TRBV6-3; maybe TRBD1 (5 bases). V was clipped by 0 bases and J by 8 bases, with 14 bases between them. Germline CDR1 and CDR2: MNHEY and SVGEGT. The CDR3 contains 15 residues. This CDR3 reads CASSYSHNGGKPQHF. The CDR3 bases are TGTGCCAGCAGTTACTCTCACAACGGGGGTAAGCCCCAGCATTTT.

This clone has just a few counts. The genes are TRBV6-5 and TRBJ2-7; 7 bases fit TRBD2. The length of the CDR3 is 14 residues. Unmatched junction bases numbered 9, after V lost 5 bases and J lost 5 bases. Germline CDR1 and CDR2: MNHEY and SVGAGI. The CDR3 region is CASSMRLASNEQYF. In DNA form, the CDR3 reads TGTGCCAGCAGTATGAGACTAGCTTCCAACGAGCAGTACTTC.

V gene TRBV29-1 combines with J gene TRBJ2-5; 8 bases align to TRBD1. The CDR3 totals 13 residues. J was trimmed by 5 bases and V by 2 bases; bases with no gene match: 4. Germline CDR1 reads SQVTM; CDR2 reads ANQGSEA. CDR3 nucleotide sequence: TGCAGCGTTGAACCGGGGACAGGTGAGACCCAGTACTTC. Translated, it gives CSVEPGTGETQYF.

The chain carries TRBV28 and TRBJ1-4; TRBD1 might be the D (5 bases). The V end lost 2 bases, the J end lost 4 bases, and 29 bases lay between the germline ends. The germline gives CDR1 MDHEN, CDR2 SYDVKM. CDR3 length: 21 amino acids. CDR3 nucleotide sequence: TGTGCCAGCAGTTTAGTTCCCACGGGCGGGGTTATGGCAGGGAGTAATGAAAAACTGTTTTTT. It translates to CASSLVPTGGVMAGSNEKLFF.

Of note for this clone: A much larger clone is a single base away; this may be a read error. The sample holds other DNA sequences that translate to the same CDR3. The rearrangement links TRBV19 to TRBJ1-1, with D perhaps matching TRBD1 (5 bases). This CDR3 has 14 residues. The V gene lost 3 bases and the J gene lost 0 bases, with 8 bases spanning the gap. CDR1 is LNHDA and CDR2 is SQIVND in the germline V gene (reference sequence). CDR3: CASSIPGMNTEAFF. In DNA, the CDR3 is TGTGCCAGTAGTATCCCAGGGATGAACACTGAAGCTTTCTTT.

J is TRBJ2-7 and V is TRBV6-5; TRBD1 aligns across 9 bases. Germline assignment: CDR1 MNHEY and CDR2 SVGAGI. V shed 6 bases and J 2 bases; nucleotides not matched to a gene: 5. The length of the CDR3 is 14 residues. The chain's CDR3 is CASRKGQGTYEQYF. The CDR3 DNA is TGTGCCAGCAGGAAGGGACAGGGAACCTACGAGCAGTACTTC.

The CDR3: CASGGLAGTDTQYF. The CDR3 DNA follows: TGTGCCAGCGGGGGACTAGCGGGGACAGATACGCAGTATTTT. This chain connects TRBV6-6 to TRBJ2-3, with TRBD2 matching 13 bases. Germline CDR1 is MNHNY and CDR2 is SVGAGI (reference sequence). J gave up 3 bases and V 8 bases, and 2 bases lay outside the gene matches. The CDR3 sequence is 14 residues long.

To note about this clone: In the same sample, other DNA sequences code for this CDR3. This sequence joins TRBV6-5 and TRBJ2-6; 7 bases fit TRBD1. Looked up from germline, CDR1 is MNHEY and CDR2 is SVGAGI. There are 12 residues in the CDR3. J was trimmed by 11 bases and V by 6 bases; bases with no gene match: 4. CDR3: CASSTGTDVLTF. For the CDR3, the DNA is TGTGCCAGCAGCACCGGGACAGACGTCCTGACTTTC.

This chain connects TRBV7-3 to TRBJ1-5; D remains ambiguous. The CDR3 consists of 13 residues. Between the trimmed V and J ends, which lost 5 bases and 6 bases, there was a span of 11 bases. Germline CDR1 SGHTA, CDR2 FQGTGA. CDR3 amino acids: CASSPQESQPQHF. The CDR3 bases are TGTGCCAGCAGCCCCCAGGAAAGTCAGCCCCAGCATTTT.

The rearrangement uses TRBV6-5 and TRBJ1-4, with D hard to call. Trimming took off 6 bases at V and 0 bases at J, with 8 bases between the two ends. CDR1 is MNHEY, CDR2 SVGAGI, per germline. The CDR3 is made up of 14 amino acids. This chain's CDR3 is CASRTEATNEKLFF. DNA of the CDR3: TGTGCCAGCAGGACGGAGGCAACTAATGAAAAACTGTTTTTT.

The V call is TRBV30, the J call TRBJ1-6, with D hard to call. Trimming took 0 bases from V and 6 from J, leaving 9 bases between them. The germline V gene encodes CDR1 GTSNPN and CDR2 SVGIG (reference sequence). The CDR3 extends over 14 amino acids. The CDR3 nucleotides are TGTGCCTGGAGTGTCGGGGAGCCTAATTCACCCCTCCACTTT. This gives the protein CAWSVGEPNSPLHF.

V gene TRBV28 combines with J gene TRBJ2-1; 14 bases are a match to TRBD2. The CDR3 is 16 amino acids. Trimming removed 3 bases from V and 7 bases from J; junction bases left unmatched: 5. Germline V gives CDR1 MDHEN, CDR2 SYDVKM. In DNA form, the CDR3 reads TGTGCCAGCAGTTTGATTGGACTAGCGGGAGGTAATGAGCAGTTCTTC. This codes for CASSLIGLAGGNEQFF.

The chain recombines TRBV11-2 with TRBJ1-4; 7 bases line up with TRBD1. V lost 4 bases, J lost 0 bases, and 5 bases stayed unmatched. The CDR3 consists of 16 residues. CDR1 and CDR2 from the germline V gene are SGHAT and FQNNGV. CDR3 amino acids: CASSSRDSATNEKLFF. The CDR3 coding sequence is TGTGCCAGCAGCTCTCGGGACAGCGCAACTAATGAAAAACTGTTTTTT.

Here the CDR3 reads CASSPQSYSNQPQHF. Written as DNA, the CDR3 is TGTGCCAGCAGCCCCCAGTCTTATAGCAATCAGCCCCAGCATTTT. This chain connects TRBV7-8 to TRBJ1-5; D gene ambiguous. This CDR3 contains 15 residues. The V gene's germline CDR1 is SGHVS and CDR2 FQNEAQ. The V and J ends lost 5 bases and 0 bases respectively, with 11 bases between them. Drawing the rest from reference TRBV7-8 and TRBJ1-5, the complete variable domain is GAGVSQSPRYKVAKRGQDVALRCDPISGHVSLFWYQQALGQGPEFLTYFQNEAQLDKSGLPSDRFFAERPEGSVSTLKIQRTQQEDSAVYLCASSPQSYSNQPQHFGDGTRLSIL.

This rearrangement joins TRBV4-3 to TRBJ2-7, with 8 bases that match TRBD2. The CDR3 runs to 16 residues. Germline V gives CDR1 LGHNA, CDR2 YSLEER. J gave up 0 bases and V 1 base, and 5 bases lay outside the gene matches. The CDR3 nucleotides read TGCGCCAGCAGCCAAGTCTCCGGGAGGGGCTCCTACGAGCAGTACTTC. Protein product: CASSQVSGRGSYEQYF.

The CDR3 spells CASSLEAGGRYEQYF. The CDR3, as DNA: TGTGCCAGCAGCTTAGAGGCAGGGGGCAGATACGAGCAGTACTTC. The V and J genes are TRBV11-3 and TRBJ2-7; TRBD1 matches at 8 bases. CDR3 length: 15 residues. V lost 0 bases to trimming and J lost 4 bases; unmatched junction nucleotides: 5. The V gene's germline CDR1 is SGHNT and CDR2 YENEEA.

The chain joins TRBV7-2 to TRBJ2-7, with a weak D call TRBD2 (5 bases). Germline lookup yields CDR1 SGHTA and CDR2 FQGNSA. V gave up 0 bases and J gave up 5 bases, with 11 bases separating them. The CDR3 loop spans 14 amino acids. CDR3 DNA sequence: TGTGCCAGCAGCTTAGCGTCTGCCGGGGACGAGCAGTACTTC. It yields the protein CASSLASAGDEQYF.

The chain joins TRBV28 to TRBJ2-1; 7 nucleotides line up with TRBD2. Germline lookup yields CDR1 MDHEN and CDR2 SYDVKM. There are 15 residues in the CDR3. The junction had 4 bases not matched to a gene; V was cut back by 3 bases and J by 2 bases. The chain's CDR3 is CASSLYGGTYNEQFF. CDR3 DNA sequence: TGTGCCAGCAGTTTGTACGGGGGGACCTACAATGAGCAGTTCTTC.

The rearrangement joins TRBV18 to TRBJ2-2, with a possible D match to TRBD1 (6 bases). Trimming removed 3 bases from V and 0 bases from J, with 11 bases in between. This CDR3 contains 16 residues. Germline V gene lookup returns CDR1 KGHSH and CDR2 LQKENI. The CDR3 is CASSPTQGSNTGELFF. Here the CDR3 DNA reads TGTGCCAGCTCACCGACACAGGGCTCGAACACCGGGGAGCTGTTTTTT.

The chain joins TRBV27 to TRBJ2-1; a possible D gene is TRBD1 (5 bases). This CDR3 comprises 13 residues. The V gene lost 8 bases and the J gene lost 1 base, with 9 bases spanning the gap. In germline, CDR1 is MNHEY, CDR2 SMNVEV (reference sequence). The CDR3 sequence: CASGDSSYNEQFF. DNA of the CDR3: TGTGCCAGCGGAGACAGTTCCTACAATGAGCAGTTCTTC.

This clone was detected only once. The CDR3 reads CASSQDTGWNTEAFF. CDR3 sequence (DNA): TGTGCCAGCAGCCAAGATACAGGTTGGAACACTGAAGCTTTCTTT. V gene TRBV3-1 (or the pseudogene TRBV3-2) combines with J gene TRBJ1-1; possible D gene TRBD1, 5 bases. The length of the CDR3 is 15 residues. The V end was cut by 0 bases, the J end by 1 base, with 9 bases between. CDR1 is LGHDT and CDR2 is YNNKEL in the germline V gene (reference sequence).

The chain couples TRBV5-4 to TRBJ2-5; no reliable D call. The CDR3 contains 13 residues. Germline CDR1 and CDR2: SGHNT and YYREEE (reference sequence). Trimming pared 1 base from V and 0 bases from J, leaving 4 bases between. The CDR3 coding sequence is TGTGCCAGCAGCTTGCGGTACCAAGAGACCCAGTACTTC. It specifies CASSLRYQETQYF.